This is a list of T cell receptor beta chains from one sample in a study of T-cell reconstitution after alpha-beta-depleted transplantation in children. TCRdb independently ran MiXCR on the PCR reads; one entry per CDR3 protein. This sample has about 230,000 distinct CDR3 sequences, with 9.7% found just once. Material: PBMCs from the stem cell graft donor, obtained from the stem cell graft. Receptor source: a human donor who donated a stem cell graft to a child with SCID. CDR3s include the opening cysteine and the closing phenylalanine or tryptophan. Fields, in order: CDR3 protein, CDR3 DNA, clone size, J gene, D gene, V gene. D genes are given only for firm matches. Each size is how often the clone was seen (once, few, many) or a class if it is expanded.

CSASGDSFNQPQHF	TGCAGTGCCTCGGGCGACAGTTTTAATCAGCCCCAGCATTTT	many	TRBJ1-5	.	TRBV20-1
CSAKASGASPSTDTQYF	TGCAGTGCCAAGGCCAGCGGGGCCTCCCCTAGCACAGATACGCAGTATTTT	many	TRBJ2-3	TRBD2	TRBV20-1
CASSPLDGNTGELFF	TGTGCCAGCTCACCCCTCGACGGGAACACCGGGGAGCTGTTTTTT	many	TRBJ2-2	.	TRBV18
CSASRAGSYEQYF	TGCAGTGCTAGTCGGGCGGGCTCCTACGAGCAGTACTTC	many	TRBJ2-7	.	TRBV20-1
CASSLRDSSTDTQYF	TGTGCCAGCAGCTTAAGGGACAGTAGCACAGATACGCAGTATTTT	many	TRBJ2-3	TRBD1	TRBV7-9
CASSLVTDSGANVLTF	TGCGCCAGCAGCTTGGTAACCGACTCTGGGGCCAACGTCCTGACTTTC	many	TRBJ2-6	.	TRBV5-1
CASALTPNSYNEQFF	TGTGCCAGCGCCCTGACTCCTAACTCCTACAATGAGCAGTTCTTC	many	TRBJ2-1	.	TRBV12-3/TRBV12-4
CSVGRDGTNEKLFF	TGCAGCGTTGGTAGGGACGGAACTAATGAAAAACTGTTTTTT	medium-sized	TRBJ1-4	.	TRBV29-1
CASSQVRQTDSPLHF	TGTGCCAGCAGCCAAGTTCGCCAGACTGATTCACCCCTCCACTTT	many	TRBJ1-6	.	TRBV4-2
CASGLYGYTF	TGTGCCAGTGGGCTTTATGGCTACACCTTC	many	TRBJ1-2	.	TRBV7-9
CASSPPGRFYEQYF	TGTGCCAGCAGCCCGCCGGGACGCTTCTACGAGCAGTACTTC	many	TRBJ2-7	.	TRBV12-3/TRBV12-4
CASSQDGTSGYNEQFF	TGTGCCAGCAGCCAAGATGGGACTAGCGGCTACAATGAGCAGTTCTTC	many	TRBJ2-1	TRBD2	TRBV4-2
CASALRGGTDTQYF	TGTGCCAGCGCCCTACGGGGTGGCACAGATACGCAGTATTTT	many	TRBJ2-3	.	TRBV6-5
CASSLDLGGARATEQYF	TGTGCCAGCAGCTTAGATCTTGGGGGGGCAAGGGCTACCGAGCAGTACTTC	many	TRBJ2-7	.	TRBV11-2
CASSDGQTTEAFF	TGCGCCAGCAGCGACGGACAGACCACTGAAGCTTTCTTT	many	TRBJ1-1	.	TRBV5-1
CSAAPLGTNEKLFF	TGCAGTGCTGCACCCCTTGGAACTAATGAAAAACTGTTTTTT	few	TRBJ1-4	.	TRBV20-1
CASSERGHIGELFF	TGTGCCAGCAGCGAGAGGGGGCATATCGGGGAGCTGTTTTTT	many	TRBJ2-2	TRBD1	TRBV9
CASSLRGPGTGNSNQPQHF	TGTGCCAGCAGTCTACGGGGCCCAGGGACAGGGAATAGCAATCAGCCCCAGCATTTT	many	TRBJ1-5	TRBD1	TRBV28
CASSQEWSGRSYNEQFF	TGCGCCAGCAGCCAAGAATGGTCAGGAAGGTCCTACAATGAGCAGTTCTTC	many	TRBJ2-1	.	TRBV4-1
CSARDDAYQETQYF	TGCAGTGCTAGAGATGACGCCTACCAAGAGACCCAGTACTTC	many	TRBJ2-5	.	TRBV20-1
CASSPPGAGGNQPQHF	TGTGCCAGCAGTCCTCCCGGGGCAGGGGGCAATCAGCCCCAGCATTTT	many	TRBJ1-5	.	TRBV12-3/TRBV12-4
CASSLEGSTGELFF	TGCGCCAGCAGCTTGGAAGGGAGCACCGGGGAGCTGTTTTTT	many	TRBJ2-2	.	TRBV5-1
CASSLLLLTDTQYF	TGTGCCAGCAGCTTATTATTGCTCACAGATACGCAGTATTTT	many	TRBJ2-3	.	TRBV5-4
CASTPGWDEVNEQFF	TGTGCCAGCACCCCCGGATGGGATGAGGTAAATGAGCAGTTCTTC	many	TRBJ2-1	.	TRBV6-2/TRBV6-3
CASTPTGGTDTQYF	TGTGCCAGCACCCCTACGGGGGGCACAGATACGCAGTATTTT	few	TRBJ2-3	.	TRBV2